This entry describes one T cell receptor (beta chain). Libraries were prepared by immunoSEQ multiplex PCR; TCRdb keeps only in-frame clonotypes and omits some of them. The table shows about 150,000 clones, with about 86% occurring only once. Grouping used clinical history reported by participants in a survey and questionnaire. CDR1 is KGHSH and CDR2 is LQKENI in the germline V gene. The ends were cut back, 2 bases at V and 6 bases at J, with 10 bases in the middle. The CDR3 contains 13 residues. This entry comes from a study of blood T cell repertoires in COVID-19. The clonotype was recovered from a man aged 50-59 years who had recovered from COVID-19. Sample: PBMCs or T cells enriched from blood (not recorded which). The gene calls are TRBV18 and TRBJ1-2; a weak D match, TRBD1 (5 bases). The CDR3 reads CASSPRQSHGYTF. As DNA, the CDR3 is TGTGCCAGCTCACCAAGACAGTCCCATGGCTACACCTTC.